The 25 T cell receptor beta chains listed next were all sequenced from one sample in a study of T-cell memory formation after mild COVID-19. TCRdb itself ran the 5' RACE reads through MiXCR, one entry per CDR3 protein. The repertoire holds fewer than 450,000 distinct CDR3 sequences, with around a fifth as singletons. Material for sequencing was PBMCs or a T cell subset sorted from them (not recorded which). The receptors were gathered from an adult woman who had mild COVID-19 (a few samples of this study predate the infection). Cell type and time point are not known.

With respect to this clonotype: Mismatch with germline at one junction end may stem from a read error. The rearrangement joins TRBV11-3 to TRBJ2-1; 8 bases are shared with TRBD2. The V gene's germline CDR1 is SGHNT and CDR2 YENEEA. The CDR3 runs 13 residues. The CDR3 reads CASSLDAVSGRVF. CDR3 coding DNA: TGTGCCAGCAGCTTAGACGCCGTCTCCGGGAGGGTCTTC.

This sequence joins TRBV10-3 and TRBJ2-3; 9 nucleotides align to TRBD2. CDR3 length: 16 residues. The ends lost 10 bases at V and 1 base at J; junction bases unmatched: 12. Germline values: CDR1 ENHRY, CDR2 SYGVKD. The CDR3: CATSSPERGGTDTQYF. The CDR3 nucleotides are TGTGCCACCTCCTCTCCGGAGCGGGGGGGCACAGATACGCAGTATTTT.

The DNA for the CDR3 is TGTGCCAGCCACAGGGGTAATCAGCCCCAGCATTTT. This encodes CASHRGNQPQHF. V is TRBV2 and J is TRBJ1-5; 7 positions agree with TRBD1. In germline, CDR1 is SNHLY, CDR2 FYNNEI. The ends lost 8 bases at V and 4 bases at J; junction bases unmatched: 2. This CDR3 contains 12 residues.

This clonotype was recorded a few times. The chain carries TRBV24-1 and TRBJ2-2; D remains ambiguous. In germline, CDR1 is KGHDR, CDR2 SFDVKD. Trimming stripped 1 base from V and 1 base from J, with 6 bases between. The CDR3 sequence is 15 residues long. CDR3 nucleotide sequence: TGTGCCACCAGTGATTTATACGGGAACACCGGGGAGCTGTTTTTT. Its protein product is CATSDLYGNTGELFF.

This clonotype was seen only a few times. The chain employs TRBV15 and TRBJ1-2, with unresolved D. V was shortened by 0 bases and J by 4 bases, with 12 bases between the two germline ends. Germline CDR1 reads LNHNV; CDR2 reads YYDKDF (reference sequence). This CDR3 has 15 residues. CDR3 residues: CATSRDSETLYGYTF. CDR3 in DNA: TGTGCCACCAGCAGAGATTCGGAGACCCTCTATGGCTACACCTTC. The full variable domain, rest sourced from reference TRBV15 and TRBJ1-2, is DAMVIQNPRYQVTQFGKPVTLSCSQTLNHNVMYWYQQKSSQAPKLLFHYYDKDFNNEADTPDNFQSRRPNTSFCFLDIRSPGLGDTAMYLCATSRDSETLYGYTFGSGTRLTVV.

In its sample, this clonotype was seen a few times. This rearrangement joins TRBV24-1 to TRBJ1-1; TRBD1 is a possible D gene (6 bases). CDR1 and CDR2 from the germline V gene are KGHDR and SFDVKD. Trimming left V 7 bases short and J 10 bases short, with 18 bases between. The length of the CDR3 is 13 residues. CDR3 protein: CATSQAGETLAFF. The CDR3 bases are TGTGCCACCAGCCAAGCAGGGGAAACGTTAGCTTTCTTT.

This clonotype was observed a handful of times. The V gene is TRBV6-5, the J gene TRBJ2-7, with D uncertain. The CDR3 spans 14 residues. V dropped 7 bases and J dropped 0 bases, with 13 bases sitting between them. CDR1 is MNHEY, CDR2 SVGAGI, per germline. Here the CDR3 DNA reads TGTGCCAGCAAAGGCTATTGGAGCTCCTACGAGCAGTACTTC. Encoded protein: CASKGYWSSYEQYF.

This clonotype was detected a few times. This chain links TRBV12-3 or TRBV12-4 with TRBJ2-5; 12 bases match TRBD2. With V trimmed by 5 bases and J by 4 bases, 11 bases remained unmatched. The CDR3 consists of 17 residues. The CDR3 nucleotides read TGTGCCAGCAGTCTAAGGACTAGCGGGGTGCTAGGAGAGACCCAGTACTTC. As protein: CASSLRTSGVLGETQYF.

This clonotype has more than one count but fewer than ten. V usage is TRBV29-1 and J usage is TRBJ1-1; D remains ambiguous. The CDR3 is 14 amino acids. The V end was cut by 6 bases, the J end by 2 bases, with 16 bases between. Germline CDR1 reads SQVTM; CDR2 reads ANQGSEA. CDR3 bases: TGCAGCGTCAAGGACGGAGGCCAAAACACTGAAGCTTTCTTT. Encoded protein: CSVKDGGQNTEAFF.

The chain couples TRBV28 to TRBJ2-5, with D possibly matching TRBD2 (5 bases). The CDR3 extends over 13 amino acids. V lost 6 bases, J lost 5 bases, and 13 bases lay in between. The germline gives CDR1 MDHEN, CDR2 SYDVKM. The CDR3 DNA sequence: TGTGCCAGCAGGAGCGGAGCCGGGGAGACCCAGTACTTC. Translating gives CASRSGAGETQYF.

This clonotype was seen a handful of times. The chain employs TRBV5-6 and TRBJ1-3; D might be TRBD1 (5 bases). Germline V lookup: CDR1 SGHDT, CDR2 YYEEEE. The CDR3 runs 18 residues. The V and J ends lost 3 bases and 1 base respectively, with 20 bases between them. The chain's CDR3 is CASSSVGATYRSGNTIYF. The CDR3 coding sequence is TGTGCCAGCAGCTCCGTCGGGGCTACCTATAGGTCTGGAAACACCATATATTTT.

The chain carries TRBV18 and TRBJ1-4; 7 bases agree with TRBD1. The CDR3 sequence is 14 residues long. From germline, CDR1 is KGHSH and CDR2 LQKENI. Trimming cost V 3 bases and J 4 bases; bases outside gene matches: 2. The CDR3 DNA is TGTGCCAGCTCACCCGGGACAGTTAATGAAAAACTGTTTTTT. It encodes CASSPGTVNEKLFF.

This clonotype was observed a few times. The chain recombines TRBV29-1 with TRBJ2-7; a weak D match, TRBD2 (5 bases). The V end was cut by 0 bases, the J end by 4 bases, with 19 bases between. The CDR3 sequence is 16 residues long. The germline gives CDR1 SQVTM, CDR2 ANQGSEA. The CDR3 reads CSVEDLGEGDRYEQYF. CDR3 DNA sequence: TGCAGCGTTGAAGATCTTGGAGAGGGCGACCGGTACGAGCAGTACTTC.

Only a few counts were recorded for this clonotype. The chain uses TRBV5-4 and TRBJ2-1; 8 nucleotides line up with TRBD2. V lost 4 bases, J lost 4 bases, and 10 bases stayed unmatched. CDR3 length: 16 residues. In germline, CDR1 is SGHNT, CDR2 YYREEE (reference sequence). Written as DNA, the CDR3 is TGTGCCAGCAGCGTCACGGGGGGGGGCCCTTACAATGAGCAGTTCTTC. Amino acids: CASSVTGGGPYNEQFF.

This clonotype was observed a few times. The V and J genes are TRBV4-3 and TRBJ1-3, with D unclear. Germline V gene sequence: CDR1 LGHNA, CDR2 YSLEER. The CDR3 consists of 17 residues. Trimming removed 1 base at V and 2 bases at J, with 15 bases between. The CDR3, as DNA: TGCGCCAGCAGCCAAGGTTCAGAGGGAAATACTGGAAACACCATATATTTT. Its translation is CASSQGSEGNTGNTIYF.

The chain uses TRBV11-2 and TRBJ2-3; 14 bases are shared with TRBD2. The trim removed 2 bases at V and 4 bases at J, leaving 5 bases unmatched. This CDR3 is 17 amino acids long. Germline V lookup: CDR1 SGHAT, CDR2 FQNNGV. In nucleotides, the CDR3 is TGTGCCAGCAGCTTAACGTCGGGACTAGCGGGGGCAGATACGCAGTATTTT. It yields the protein CASSLTSGLAGADTQYF.

V gene TRBV7-3 combines with J gene TRBJ1-1; no firm D call. The ends were cut back, 2 bases at V and 0 bases at J, with 7 bases in the middle. The CDR3 covers 14 residues. CDR1 is SGHTA and CDR2 is FQGTGA in the germline V gene. The CDR3 reads CASSLLGMNTEAFF. The CDR3 bases are TGTGCCAGCAGCTTACTTGGCATGAACACTGAAGCTTTCTTT.

The CDR3 DNA is TGTGCCAGCAGTGGGGGAAACTACGAGCAGTACTTC. It is translated as CASSGGNYEQYF. V and J are TRBV6-1 and TRBJ2-7; the D is unclear. The CDR3 length is 12 residues. CDR1 and CDR2 from the germline V gene are MNHNS and SASEGT. V was pared by 4 bases and J by 3 bases, with 7 bases between.

This clonotype was counted only a few times. The chain uses TRBV2 and TRBJ2-7; 9 nucleotides agree with TRBD1. The ends lost 6 bases at V and 6 bases at J; junction bases unmatched: 9. Per the germline V gene, CDR1 is SNHLY and CDR2 is FYNNEI. The CDR3 covers 14 residues. Here the CDR3 DNA reads TGTGCCAGCAGCCCCGGGACAGGGAGCCCCGAGCAGTACTTC. It yields the protein CASSPGTGSPEQYF.

The rearrangement uses TRBV12-3 or TRBV12-4 and TRBJ2-3, with D possibly matching TRBD2 (5 bases). V was trimmed by 6 bases and J by 9 bases, leaving 16 bases between them. CDR3 length: 13 amino acids. The CDR3 nucleotides are TGTGCCAGCAGCTCGTCCGCCCGGAGGACGCAGTATTTT. The encoded protein is CASSSSARRTQYF.

The J gene is TRBJ1-5, the V gene TRBV27; 9 nucleotides agree with TRBD1. The CDR3 contains 15 residues. Germline trimming cut 4 bases from V and 3 bases from J; bases unmatched to any gene: 4. CDR1 MNHEY and CDR2 SMNVEV come from the germline V gene (reference sequence). CDR3 in amino acids: CASSSGTGPNQPQHF. CDR3 DNA: TGTGCCAGCAGTTCGGGGACAGGGCCCAATCAGCCCCAGCATTTT.

The CDR3, as DNA: TGTGCCAGCAGTGGATCCCTGTTCTTCATATCCACCTACAATGAGCAGTTCTTC. This gives the protein CASSGSLFFISTYNEQFF. V and J are TRBV2 and TRBJ2-1; D remains unclear. Looked up from germline, CDR1 is SNHLY and CDR2 is FYNNEI. Trimming removed 4 bases from V and 2 bases from J, with 21 bases in between. The CDR3 runs 18 residues.

A few counts support this clonotype. J is TRBJ2-3 and V is TRBV24-1; D may be TRBD2 (6 bases). V lost 5 bases and J 4 bases, leaving 12 bases between the germline ends. From germline, CDR1 is KGHDR and CDR2 SFDVKD. CDR3 length: 14 residues. The CDR3 protein is CATSGLAAADTQYF. The CDR3 bases are TGTGCCACCAGTGGATTAGCGGCCGCAGATACGCAGTATTTT.

This clonotype occurred once. The chain employs TRBV7-9 and TRBJ1-2; 7 bases agree with TRBD1. CDR1 is SEHNR and CDR2 is FQNEAQ in the germline V gene (reference sequence). The CDR3 is 14 amino acids. V shed 6 bases, J shed 5 bases, and the junction held 9 bases outside the gene matches. The CDR3 DNA reads as TGTGCCAGCAGTTTGTCGGGACAGTTTTATGGCTACACCTTC. It translates to CASSLSGQFYGYTF.

This clonotype came up a few times. The genes are TRBV7-2 and TRBJ2-3; D perhaps matches TRBD2 (6 bases). V lost 5 bases and J 4 bases, leaving 22 bases between the germline ends. This CDR3 spans 17 amino acids. Germline V gives CDR1 SGHTA, CDR2 FQGNSA. CDR3 DNA sequence: TGTGCCAGCAGCCCGGGCCGTTTGAAGCGGGTTTCAGATACGCAGTATTTT. Its protein is CASSPGRLKRVSDTQYF.